Presented here are 9 T cell receptor beta chains from one specimen sequenced in a study of OX40 agonist ivuxolimab in advanced cancers. Clones were read by immunoSEQ multiplex PCR, and TCRdb kept only the in-frame ones, dropping some. Of roughly 42,000 clones in the sample, about 89% are singletons; the top ten hold approximately 28%. Sample: CD4+ or CD8+ T cells sorted from blood, taken in a trial of the OX40 agonist ivuxolimab. These receptors originate from an adult with an advanced solid tumor such as melanoma, head and neck, liver or kidney cancer.

The V and J genes are TRBV11-2 and TRBJ2-5; weak D call: TRBD1 (5 bases). Germline V gene data show CDR1 as SGHAT and CDR2 as FQNNGV. The length of the CDR3 is 14 residues. V lost 5 bases and J 5 bases, leaving 15 bases between the germline ends. CDR3 region: CASSMGRGWETQYF. The CDR3 DNA sequence: TGTGCCAGCAGCATGGGGCGAGGATGGGAGACCCAGTACTTC.

The V and J genes are TRBV27 and TRBJ2-1, with D tentatively TRBD2 (6 bases). The V gene's germline CDR1 is MNHEY and CDR2 SMNVEV (reference sequence). The V end lost 3 bases, the J end lost 2 bases, and 11 bases lay between the germline ends. The CDR3 is made up of 15 amino acids. The CDR3 is CASSFGLAPYNEQFF. CDR3 DNA sequence: TGTGCCAGCAGTTTCGGGCTAGCGCCCTACAATGAGCAGTTCTTC.

J is TRBJ2-3 and V is TRBV5-1, with D unclear. CDR3 length: 14 residues. Trimming cost V 4 bases and J 2 bases, with 11 bases left between them. Germline CDR1 and CDR2: SGHRS and YFSETQ. Written as DNA, the CDR3 is TGCGCCAGCAGCCAAAGGCGATCCACAGATACGCAGTATTTT. The encoded protein is CASSQRRSTDTQYF.

The chain has TRBV2 and TRBJ2-7, with D possibly being TRBD1 (6 bases). Germline assignment: CDR1 SNHLY and CDR2 FYNNEI. This CDR3 comprises 16 residues. Trimming stripped 5 bases from V and 0 bases from J, with 17 bases between. The CDR3 region has the DNA TGTGCCAGCAGTAAACTCGGACAGCCTAGCTCCTACGAGCAGTACTTC. Translation gives CASSKLGQPSSYEQYF.

The chain joins TRBV5-4 to TRBJ1-5, with 10 bases aligning to TRBD1. Germline trimming cut 2 bases from V and 0 bases from J; bases unmatched to any gene: 8. Germline lookup yields CDR1 SGHNT and CDR2 YYREEE (reference sequence). The CDR3 runs 18 residues. The CDR3 spells CASSFLGTGDYSNQPQHF. In DNA form, the CDR3 reads TGTGCCAGCAGCTTTTTGGGGACAGGGGATTATAGCAATCAGCCCCAGCATTTT.

V usage is TRBV6-5 and J usage is TRBJ2-2; 7 positions agree with TRBD1. Looked up from germline, CDR1 is MNHEY and CDR2 is SVGAGI. This CDR3 has 13 amino acids. Losses at the gene ends were 6 bases for V and 5 bases for J; bases not matched to a gene: 3. The CDR3, as DNA: TGTGCCAGCAGCGCGACAGGGACCGGGGAGCTGTTTTTT. This encodes CASSATGTGELFF.

The chain couples TRBV28 to TRBJ2-1; no definite D call. Germline values: CDR1 MDHEN, CDR2 SYDVKM. V was trimmed by 2 bases and J by 0 bases, leaving 8 bases between them. CDR3 length: 15 residues. CDR3 in DNA: TGTGCCAGCAGTTTAGACCTTAGCTCCTACAATGAGCAGTTCTTC. Amino acids: CASSLDLSSYNEQFF.

CDR3 coding DNA: TGTGCCAGCAGTTGGCAGAACACCGGGGAGCTGTTTTTT. Translated, it gives CASSWQNTGELFF. This rearrangement joins TRBV28 to TRBJ2-2; D ambiguous. Trimming took 4 bases from V and 1 from J, leaving 4 bases between them. The CDR3 has 13 residues. Germline CDR1 MDHEN, CDR2 SYDVKM.

The chain is built from TRBV28 and TRBJ2-3; the match to TRBD2 covers 11 bases. The CDR3 loop spans 20 amino acids. V lost 10 bases, J lost 2 bases, and 23 bases stayed unmatched. CDR1 is MDHEN, CDR2 SYDVKM, per germline. CDR3 nucleotide sequence: TGTGCCATCACTATTGGACCGGGACTAGCGGAACCCCTACCCACAGATACGCAGTATTTT. Translated, it gives CAITIGPGLAEPLPTDTQYF.